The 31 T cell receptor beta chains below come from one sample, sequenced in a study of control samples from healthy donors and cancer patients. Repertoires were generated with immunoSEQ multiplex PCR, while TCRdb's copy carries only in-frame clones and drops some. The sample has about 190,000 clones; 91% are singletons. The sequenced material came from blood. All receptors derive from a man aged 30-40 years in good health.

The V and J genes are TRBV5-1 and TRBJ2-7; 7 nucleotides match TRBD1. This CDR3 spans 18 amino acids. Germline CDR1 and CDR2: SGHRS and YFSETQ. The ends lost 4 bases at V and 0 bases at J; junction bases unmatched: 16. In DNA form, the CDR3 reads TGCGCCAGCAGCCAAAAACCGGGACAGCAGTCCCTCTCCTACGAGCAGTACTTC. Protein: CASSQKPGQQSLSYEQYF.

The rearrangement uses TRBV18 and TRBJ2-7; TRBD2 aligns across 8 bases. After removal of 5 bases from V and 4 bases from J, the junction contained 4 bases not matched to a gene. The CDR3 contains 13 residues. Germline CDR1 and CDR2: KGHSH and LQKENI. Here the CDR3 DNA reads TGTGCCAGCTCAAGCGGGGGTAGTTACGAGCAGTACTTC. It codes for CASSSGGSYEQYF.

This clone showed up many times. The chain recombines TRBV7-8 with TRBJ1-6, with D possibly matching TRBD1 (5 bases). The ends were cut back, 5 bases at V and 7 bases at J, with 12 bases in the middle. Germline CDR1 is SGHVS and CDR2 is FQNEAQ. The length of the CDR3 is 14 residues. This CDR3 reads CASSLRQINSPLHF. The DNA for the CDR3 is TGTGCCAGCAGCCTCCGACAGATAAATTCACCCCTCCACTTT.

The CDR3 nucleotides read TGTGCCAGCAGCCCCGAAGACGGATCCTACGAGCAGTACTTC. Protein: CASSPEDGSYEQYF. The genes are TRBV7-8 and TRBJ2-7; no clear D gene. Germline V lookup: CDR1 SGHVS, CDR2 FQNEAQ. The CDR3 consists of 14 residues. Deletions cut 5 bases from V and 1 base from J, with 12 bases between. Using reference TRBV7-8 and TRBJ2-7 for the parts outside the CDR3, the full variable domain is GAGVSQSPRYKVAKRGQDVALRCDPISGHVSLFWYQQALGQGPEFLTYFQNEAQLDKSGLPSDRFFAERPEGSVSTLKIQRTQQEDSAVYLCASSPEDGSYEQYFGPGTRLTVT.

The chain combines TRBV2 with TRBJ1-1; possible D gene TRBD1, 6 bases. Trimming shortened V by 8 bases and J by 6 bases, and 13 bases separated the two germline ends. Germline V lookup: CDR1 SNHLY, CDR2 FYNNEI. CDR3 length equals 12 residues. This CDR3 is CASSTGSSEAFF. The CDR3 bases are TGTGCCAGCTCCACAGGGTCCTCTGAAGCTTTCTTT.

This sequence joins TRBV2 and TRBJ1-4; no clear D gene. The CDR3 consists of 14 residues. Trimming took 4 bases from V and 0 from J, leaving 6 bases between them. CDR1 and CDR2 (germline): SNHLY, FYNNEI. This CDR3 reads CASSVVSTNEKLFF. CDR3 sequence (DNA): TGTGCCAGCAGTGTGGTCTCAACTAATGAAAAACTGTTTTTT.

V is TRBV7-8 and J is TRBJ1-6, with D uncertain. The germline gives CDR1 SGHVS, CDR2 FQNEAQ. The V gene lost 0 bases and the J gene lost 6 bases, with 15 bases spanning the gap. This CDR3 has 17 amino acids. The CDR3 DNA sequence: TGTGCCAGCAGCTTAGCGTTGGCTGGGCTGGCTAATTCACCCCTCCACTTT. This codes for CASSLALAGLANSPLHF.

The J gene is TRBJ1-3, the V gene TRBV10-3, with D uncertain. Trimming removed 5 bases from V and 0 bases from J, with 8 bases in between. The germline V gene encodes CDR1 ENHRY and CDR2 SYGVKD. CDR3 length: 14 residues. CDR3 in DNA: TGTGCCATCAGTAGGGCTCCCTCTGGAAACACCATATATTTT. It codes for CAISRAPSGNTIYF.

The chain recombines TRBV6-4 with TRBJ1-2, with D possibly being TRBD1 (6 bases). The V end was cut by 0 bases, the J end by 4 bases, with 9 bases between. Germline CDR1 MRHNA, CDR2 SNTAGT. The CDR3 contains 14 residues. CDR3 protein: CASSDSDRRYGYTF. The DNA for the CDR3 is TGTGCCAGCAGTGACTCGGACAGACGCTATGGCTACACCTTC.

This CDR3 is CASSLTGPEAFF. CDR3 bases: TGTGCCAGCAGCTTAACAGGGCCTGAAGCTTTCTTT. This chain links TRBV7-9 with TRBJ1-1, with D tentatively TRBD1 (6 bases). Trimming took 2 bases from V and 6 from J, leaving 7 bases between them. Germline CDR1 and CDR2: SEHNR and FQNEAQ (reference sequence). The CDR3 spans 12 residues.

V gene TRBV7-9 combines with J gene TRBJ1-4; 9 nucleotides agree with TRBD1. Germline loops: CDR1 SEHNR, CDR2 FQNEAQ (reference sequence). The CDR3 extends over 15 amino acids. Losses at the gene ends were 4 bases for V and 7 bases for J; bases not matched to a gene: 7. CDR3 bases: TGTGCCAGCAGCTCCCCTACAGGGGGCGGTGAAAAACTGTTTTTT. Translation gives CASSSPTGGGEKLFF.

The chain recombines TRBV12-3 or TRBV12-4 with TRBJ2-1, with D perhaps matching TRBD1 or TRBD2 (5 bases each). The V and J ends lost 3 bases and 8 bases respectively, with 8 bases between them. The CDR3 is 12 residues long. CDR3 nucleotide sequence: TGTGCCAGCAGTTTTCGGGGCGATGAGCAGTTCTTC. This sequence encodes CASSFRGDEQFF.

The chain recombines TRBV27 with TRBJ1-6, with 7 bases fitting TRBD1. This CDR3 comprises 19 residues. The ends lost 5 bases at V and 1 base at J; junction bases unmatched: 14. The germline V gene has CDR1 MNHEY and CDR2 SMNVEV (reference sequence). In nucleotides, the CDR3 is TGTGCCAGCAGTCAGGGGGAGCTCGGGGCCCGGTCCTATAATTCACCCCTCCACTTT. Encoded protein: CASSQGELGARSYNSPLHF.

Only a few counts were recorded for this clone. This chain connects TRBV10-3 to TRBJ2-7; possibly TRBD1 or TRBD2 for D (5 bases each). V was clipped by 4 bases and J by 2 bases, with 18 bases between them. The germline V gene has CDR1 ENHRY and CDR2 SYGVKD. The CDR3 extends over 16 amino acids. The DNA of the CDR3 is TGTGCCATCAGTGCGGATCAGGGAGTCTCCCCCTACGAGCAGTACTTC. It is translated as CAISADQGVSPYEQYF.

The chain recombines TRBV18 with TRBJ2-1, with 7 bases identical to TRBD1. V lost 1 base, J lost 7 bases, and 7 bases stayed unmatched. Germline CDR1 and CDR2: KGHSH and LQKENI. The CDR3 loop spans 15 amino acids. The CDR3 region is CASSPQTGFWNEQFF. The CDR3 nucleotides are TGTGCCAGCTCACCACAGACAGGGTTCTGGAATGAGCAGTTCTTC.

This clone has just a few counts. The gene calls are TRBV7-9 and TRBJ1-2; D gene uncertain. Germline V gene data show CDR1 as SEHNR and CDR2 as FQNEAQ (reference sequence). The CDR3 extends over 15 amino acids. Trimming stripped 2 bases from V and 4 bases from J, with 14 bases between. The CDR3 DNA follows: TGTGCCAGCAGCTTATCACTGACGGAACCCTATGGCTACACCTTC. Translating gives CASSLSLTEPYGYTF.

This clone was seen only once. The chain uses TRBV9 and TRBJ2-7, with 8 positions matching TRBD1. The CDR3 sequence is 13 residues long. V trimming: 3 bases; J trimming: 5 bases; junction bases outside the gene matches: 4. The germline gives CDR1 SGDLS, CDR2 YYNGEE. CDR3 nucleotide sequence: TGTGCCAGCAGCGCCCGACAGGGGAACGAGCAGTACTTC. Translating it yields CASSARQGNEQYF.

For the CDR3, the DNA is TGTGCCAGTAGTATAACCGGGGGAGGGATGAACACTGAAGCTTTCTTT. Protein sequence: CASSITGGGMNTEAFF. The V and J genes are TRBV19 and TRBJ1-1; D is perhaps TRBD1 (5 bases). Germline values: CDR1 LNHDA, CDR2 SQIVND (reference sequence). V gave up 2 bases and J gave up 0 bases, with 13 bases separating them. This CDR3 is 16 amino acids long.

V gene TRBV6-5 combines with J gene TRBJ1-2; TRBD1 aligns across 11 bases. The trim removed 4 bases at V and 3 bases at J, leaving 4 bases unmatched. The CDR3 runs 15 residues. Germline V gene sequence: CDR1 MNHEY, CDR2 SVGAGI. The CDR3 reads CASSSGQGAYYGYTF. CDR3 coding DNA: TGTGCCAGCAGTTCTGGACAGGGGGCATACTATGGCTACACCTTC.

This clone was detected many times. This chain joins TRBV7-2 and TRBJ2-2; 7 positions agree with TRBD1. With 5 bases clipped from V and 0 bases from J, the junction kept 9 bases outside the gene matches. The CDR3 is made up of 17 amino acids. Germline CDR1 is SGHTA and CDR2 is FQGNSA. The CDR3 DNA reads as TGTGCCAGCAGCCCCCAGCCGGGACAGACGAACACCGGGGAGCTGTTTTTT. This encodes CASSPQPGQTNTGELFF.

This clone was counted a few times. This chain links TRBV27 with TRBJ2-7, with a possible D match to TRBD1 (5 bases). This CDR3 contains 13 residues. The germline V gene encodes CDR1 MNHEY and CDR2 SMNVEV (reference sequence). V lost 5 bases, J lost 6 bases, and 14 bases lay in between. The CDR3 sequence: CASSPSRVGEQYF. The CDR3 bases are TGTGCCAGCAGTCCGTCCAGGGTGGGCGAGCAGTACTTC.

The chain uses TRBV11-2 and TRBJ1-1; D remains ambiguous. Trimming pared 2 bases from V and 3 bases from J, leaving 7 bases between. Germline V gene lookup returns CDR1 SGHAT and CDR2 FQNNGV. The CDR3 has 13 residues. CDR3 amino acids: CASSLQFYTEAFF. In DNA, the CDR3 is TGTGCCAGCAGCTTACAGTTTTACACTGAAGCTTTCTTT.

In DNA, the CDR3 is TGTGCCAGCAGCCCCGGGACAGCGGAGGGGAACATTCAGTACTTC. Translating gives CASSPGTAEGNIQYF. The chain recombines TRBV7-6 with TRBJ2-4; the D gene is possibly TRBD1 (7 bases). Germline V lookup: CDR1 SGHVS, CDR2 FNYEAQ. V was shortened by 5 bases and J by 7 bases, with 18 bases between the two germline ends. This CDR3 spans 15 amino acids.

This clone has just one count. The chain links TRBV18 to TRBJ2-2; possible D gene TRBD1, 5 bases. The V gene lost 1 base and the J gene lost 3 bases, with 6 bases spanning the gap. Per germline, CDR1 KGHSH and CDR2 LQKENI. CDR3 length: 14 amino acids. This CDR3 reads CASSPQGYTGELFF. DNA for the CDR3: TGTGCCAGCTCACCACAGGGGTACACCGGGGAGCTGTTTTTT.

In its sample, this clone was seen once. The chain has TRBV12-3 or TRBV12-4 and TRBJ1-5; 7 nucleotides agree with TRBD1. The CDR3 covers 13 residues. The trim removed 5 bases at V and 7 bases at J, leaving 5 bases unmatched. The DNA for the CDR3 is TGTGCCAGCAGTCCCCAGGGGGAGCAGCCCCAGCATTTT. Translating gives CASSPQGEQPQHF.

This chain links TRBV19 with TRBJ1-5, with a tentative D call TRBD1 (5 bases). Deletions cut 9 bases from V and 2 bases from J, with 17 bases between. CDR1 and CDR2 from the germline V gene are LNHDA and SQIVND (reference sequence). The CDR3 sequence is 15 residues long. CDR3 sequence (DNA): TGTGCCAGGCGGGGGGGAGGGGCGGGCAATCAGCCCCAGCATTTT. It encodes CARRGGGAGNQPQHF.

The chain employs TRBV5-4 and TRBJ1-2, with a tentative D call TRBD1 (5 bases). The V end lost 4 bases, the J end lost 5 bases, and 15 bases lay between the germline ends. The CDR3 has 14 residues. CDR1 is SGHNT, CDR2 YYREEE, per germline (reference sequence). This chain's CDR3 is CASSTGGESYGYTF. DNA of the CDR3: TGTGCCAGCAGCACGGGGGGGGAATCTTATGGCTACACCTTC.

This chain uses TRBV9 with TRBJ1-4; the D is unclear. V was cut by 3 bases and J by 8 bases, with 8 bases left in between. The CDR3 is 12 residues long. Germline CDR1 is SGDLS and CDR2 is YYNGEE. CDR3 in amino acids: CASSDRGEKLFF. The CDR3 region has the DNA TGTGCCAGCAGCGACCGTGGGGAAAAACTGTTTTTT. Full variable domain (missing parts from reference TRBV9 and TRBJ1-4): DSGVTQTPKHLITATGQRVTLRCSPRSGDLSVYWYQQSLDQGLQFLIQYYNGEERAKGNILERFSAQQFPDLHSELNLSSLELGDSALYFCASSDRGEKLFFGSGTQLSVL.

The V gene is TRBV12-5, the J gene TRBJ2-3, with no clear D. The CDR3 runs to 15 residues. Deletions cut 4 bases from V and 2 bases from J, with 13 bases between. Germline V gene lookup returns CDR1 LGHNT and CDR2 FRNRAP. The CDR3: CASGSWATFTDTQYF. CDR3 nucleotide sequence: TGTGCTAGTGGTTCTTGGGCCACATTCACAGATACGCAGTATTTT.

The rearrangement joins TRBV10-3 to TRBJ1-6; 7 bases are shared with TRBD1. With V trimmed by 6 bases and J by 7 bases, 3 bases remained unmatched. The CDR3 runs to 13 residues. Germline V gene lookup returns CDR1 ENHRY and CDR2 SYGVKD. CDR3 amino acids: CAIRGQSNSPLHF. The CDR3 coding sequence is TGTGCCATCAGGGGACAGTCGAATTCACCCCTCCACTTT.

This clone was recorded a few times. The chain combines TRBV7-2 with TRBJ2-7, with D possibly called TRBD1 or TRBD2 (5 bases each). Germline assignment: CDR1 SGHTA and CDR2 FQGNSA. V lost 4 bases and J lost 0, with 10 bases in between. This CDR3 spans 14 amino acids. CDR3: CASSSGPSSYEQYF. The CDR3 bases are TGTGCCAGCAGCTCGGGACCGTCCTCCTACGAGCAGTACTTC.